These T cell receptor beta chains were read from a single sample in a study of cytomegalovirus exposure and HLA in healthy donors. Data came from immunoSEQ multiplex PCR; TCRdb stores just in-frame clones and leaves some out. This table has 99,000 or so clones, around 80% appearing once. The sequenced sample was PBMCs. Every receptor here comes from a man in his thirties or forties in good health and CMV-seropositive. Both conserved end residues are part of each CDR3. The order of the fields is clone size, V gene, J gene, D gene, CDR3 DNA, CDR3 protein. A D gene is named only where the DNA matches it firmly. Rows give clone size only sometimes, using once, few, many, or a class for an expanded clone.

NA	TRBV7-2	TRBJ1-5	NA	TGTGCCAGCAGCCGCTATGGCAATCAGCCCCAGCATTTT	CASSRYGNQPQHF
NA	TRBV30	TRBJ1-1	TRBD1	TGTGCCTGGAGATTTCTCCAGGGGGGTGAAGCTTTCTTT	CAWRFLQGGEAFF
NA	TRBV6-1	TRBJ2-7	NA	TGTGCCAGCAGTGAAGGGGCCACCCTGAGCTCCTACGAGCAGTACTTC	CASSEGATLSSYEQYF
NA	TRBV7-3	TRBJ2-5	NA	TGTGCCAGCAGCTTAATGAGTCAAGAGACCCAGTACTTC	CASSLMSQETQYF
NA	TRBV4-1	TRBJ2-7	NA	TGCGCCAGCAGCCATAGCTCTAGATCCCACGAGCAGTACTTC	CASSHSSRSHEQYF
NA	TRBV6-5	TRBJ1-2	TRBD1	TGTGCCAGCAGAATTACGGGAGGGGGCGAATTGCCGATGGAGTTC	CASRITGGGELPMEF
NA	TRBV11-2	TRBJ2-5	NA	TGTGCCAGCAGCTACGGAGCGGCCTCCCAAGAGACCCAGTACTTC	CASSYGAASQETQYF
few	TRBV4-1	TRBJ1-5	NA	TGCGCCAGCAGCCAAGGACAGGAGCTTCGGCCCCAGCATTTT	CASSQGQELRPQHF
once	TRBV2	TRBJ1-6	TRBD1	TGTGCCAGCAGTGATTCGGGACAGGGAAATTCACCCCTCCACTTT	CASSDSGQGNSPLHF
NA	TRBV7-2	TRBJ2-1	TRBD2	TGTGCCAGCAGCTTAGCGGGGTCTAGCGGGGGGAATGAGCAGTTCTTC	CASSLAGSSGGNEQFF
NA	TRBV7-2	TRBJ2-1	TRBD2	TGTGCCAGCAGCGGACTAGCGGGGGGCTCCTACAATGAGCAGTTCTTC	CASSGLAGGSYNEQFF
NA	TRBV13	TRBJ2-2	TRBD1	TGTGCCAGCAGCATACAGGGGGCCTACACCGGGGAGCTGTTTTTT	CASSIQGAYTGELFF
NA	TRBV14	TRBJ1-2	NA	TGTGCCAGCAGCCAGGGGCTCTATGGCTACACCTTC	CASSQGLYGYTF
NA	TRBV5-1	TRBJ2-3	NA	TGCGCCAGCAGCTTTCTACGGAGTGGCACAGATACGCAGTATTTT	CASSFLRSGTDTQYF
NA	TRBV6-6	TRBJ2-7	TRBD1	TGTGCCAGCAGTCCAGGGGGCGAGCAGTACTTC	CASSPGGEQYF
NA	TRBV5-1	TRBJ2-6	TRBD1	TGCGCCAGCAGCTCCGGGACAGGGGGCGCTGGGGCCAACGTCCTGACTTTC	CASSSGTGGAGANVLTF
once	TRBV25-1	TRBJ1-2	NA	TGTGCCAGCAGTCCACTCCAGGGATATATTAACTATGGCTACACCTTC	CASSPLQGYINYGYTF
once	TRBV18	TRBJ1-2	NA	TGTGCCAGCTCACCACGCCAGGGTGACACTAATGGCTACACCTTC	CASSPRQGDTNGYTF
once	TRBV7-2	TRBJ1-1	TRBD1	TGTGCCAGCAACCCACGACAGGGGATAGTCGCTGAAGCTTTCTTT	CASNPRQGIVAEAFF
NA	TRBV13	TRBJ2-5	NA	TGTGCCAGCAGCTTCCAAGGCCAAGAGGCCCAGTACTTC	CASSFQGQEAQYF
NA	TRBV4-2	TRBJ1-1	NA	TGTGCCAGCAGCCCGGCGGGGGCTGGGACTGAAGCTTTCTTT	CASSPAGAGTEAFF
NA	TRBV11-2	TRBJ2-5	NA	TGTGCCAGCAGCCAAGGGGCCCAAGAGACCCAGTACTTC	CASSQGAQETQYF
NA	TRBV28	TRBJ2-5	TRBD1	TGTGCCAGCAGACTACAGGGGCAAGAGACCCAGTACTTC	CASRLQGQETQYF
NA	TRBV6-1	TRBJ1-1	TRBD1	TGTGCCAGCAGTGAAAGCAGGGGGTCTGAAGCTTTCTTT	CASSESRGSEAFF